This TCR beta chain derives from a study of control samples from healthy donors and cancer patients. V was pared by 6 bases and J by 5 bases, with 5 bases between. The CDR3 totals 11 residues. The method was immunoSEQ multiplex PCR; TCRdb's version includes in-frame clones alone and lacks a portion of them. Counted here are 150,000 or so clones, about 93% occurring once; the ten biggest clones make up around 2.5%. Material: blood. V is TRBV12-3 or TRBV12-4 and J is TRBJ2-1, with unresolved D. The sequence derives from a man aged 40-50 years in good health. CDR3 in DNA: TGTGCCAGCAGACTTAACAATGAGCAGTTCTTC. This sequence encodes CASRLNNEQFF.